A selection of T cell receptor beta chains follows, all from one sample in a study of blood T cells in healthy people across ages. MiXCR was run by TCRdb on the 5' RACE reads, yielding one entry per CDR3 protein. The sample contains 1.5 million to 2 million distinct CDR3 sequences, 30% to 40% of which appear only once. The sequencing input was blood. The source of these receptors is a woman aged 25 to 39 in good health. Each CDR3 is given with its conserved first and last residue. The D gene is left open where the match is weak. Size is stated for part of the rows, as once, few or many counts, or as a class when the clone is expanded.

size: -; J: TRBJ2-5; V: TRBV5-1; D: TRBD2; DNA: TGCGCCAGCAGCTTGGGGCTTTTAGCGGGGGGCCAAGAGACCCAGTACTTC; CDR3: CASSLGLLAGGQETQYF
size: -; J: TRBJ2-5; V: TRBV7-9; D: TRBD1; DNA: TGTGCCAGCAGCTTACGGACAGGGGCAGAGACCCAGTACTTC; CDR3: CASSLRTGAETQYF
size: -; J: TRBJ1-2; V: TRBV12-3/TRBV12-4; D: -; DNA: TGTGCCAGCAGTTTAAGGGAGGGGGGCTACACCTTC; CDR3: CASSLREGGYTF
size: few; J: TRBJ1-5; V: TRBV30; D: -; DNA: TGTGCCTGGAACAGGGCAAACTACCCCCAGCATTTT; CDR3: CAWNRANYPQHF
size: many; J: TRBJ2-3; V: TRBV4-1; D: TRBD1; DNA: TGCGCCAGCAGCCAAGATTTTGTACCGACAGGGATTGATCGAGATACGCAGTATTTT; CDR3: CASSQDFVPTGIDRDTQYF
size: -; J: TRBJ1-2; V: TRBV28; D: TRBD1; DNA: TGTGCCAGCAGTGTATACAGGGGGTCCTCCCTTTATGGCTACACCTTC; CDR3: CASSVYRGSSLYGYTF
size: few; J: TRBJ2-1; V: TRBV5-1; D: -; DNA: TGCGCCAGCAGCTTTAGCGCACTCAATGAGCAGTTCTTC; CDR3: CASSFSALNEQFF
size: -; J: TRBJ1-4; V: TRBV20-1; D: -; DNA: TGCAGTGCACAGTTTGGGACTAATGAAAAACTGTTTTTT; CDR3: CSAQFGTNEKLFF
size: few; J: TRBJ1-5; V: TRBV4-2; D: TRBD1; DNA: TGTGCCAGCAGCCAGGGGACAGGGTACAATGGCAATCAGCCCCAGCATTTT; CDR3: CASSQGTGYNGNQPQHF
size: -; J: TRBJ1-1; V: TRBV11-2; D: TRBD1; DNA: TGTGCCAGCAGCTTAGATCGGTTTGGGCAGGGGGCGATGAACACTGAAGCTTTCTTT; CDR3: CASSLDRFGQGAMNTEAFF
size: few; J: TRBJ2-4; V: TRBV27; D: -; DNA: TGTGCCAGCAGTTTAGGCACACTAGGGAACATTCAGTACTTC; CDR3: CASSLGTLGNIQYF
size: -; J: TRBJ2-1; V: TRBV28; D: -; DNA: TGTGCCAGCATAGGGATTTACAATGAGCAGTTCTTC; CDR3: CASIGIYNEQFF
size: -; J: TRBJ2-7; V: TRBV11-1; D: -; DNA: TGTGCCAGCAGCTCTACCCCCTTCCCTAGGGGCCACGAGCAGTACTTC; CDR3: CASSSTPFPRGHEQYF
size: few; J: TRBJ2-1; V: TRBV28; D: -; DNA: TGTGCCAGCACATCCGGGTCGGGACCAAGCTCCTACAATGAGCAGTTCTTC; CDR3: CASTSGSGPSSYNEQFF
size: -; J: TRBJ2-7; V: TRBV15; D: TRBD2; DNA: TGTGCCACCGGTGACGGGAGGGCGGCCTACAATGAGCAGTACTTC; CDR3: CATGDGRAAYNEQYF
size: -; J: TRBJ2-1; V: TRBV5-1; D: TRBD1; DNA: TGCGTCAGCAGTGGGACAGGGGTCATGGATGAGCAGTTCTTC; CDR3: CVSSGTGVMDEQFF
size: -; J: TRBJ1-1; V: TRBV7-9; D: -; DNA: TGTGCCAGCAGCTTACAGCCCGGGCAGGGGAGCACTGAAGCTTTCTTT; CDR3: CASSLQPGQGSTEAFF
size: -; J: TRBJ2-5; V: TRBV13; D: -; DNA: TGTGCCAGCAGCGGCGGGGGCTACAAGCAGTACTTC; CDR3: CASSGGGYKQYF
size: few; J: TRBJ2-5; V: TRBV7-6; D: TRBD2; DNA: TGTGCCAGCAGCTTAGTTGTGTCGACTAGCGGGGGATCAGAGACCCAGTACTTC; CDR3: CASSLVVSTSGGSETQYF
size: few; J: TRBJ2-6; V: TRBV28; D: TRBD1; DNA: TGTGCCAGCAGCGGGACAGGGGACTCTGGGGCCAACGTCCTGACTTTC; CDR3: CASSGTGDSGANVLTF
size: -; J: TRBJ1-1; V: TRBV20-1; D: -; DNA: TGCAGGGCGAGATACTCGGGAGCGGCTTTCTTT; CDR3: CRARYSGAAFF
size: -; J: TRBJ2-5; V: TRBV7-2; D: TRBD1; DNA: TGTGCCAGCAGCTGGGGACAGGGGGGATTGGAGACCCAGTACTTC; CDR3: CASSWGQGGLETQYF
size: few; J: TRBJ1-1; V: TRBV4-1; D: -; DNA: TGCGCCAGCAGCCACCCAAAGGCCCGGGGGGCGTGGGACACTGAAGCTTTCTTT; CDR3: CASSHPKARGAWDTEAFF
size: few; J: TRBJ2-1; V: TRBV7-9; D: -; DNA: TGTGCCAGCAGCGCCGGTCCTGGAAATGAGCAGTTCTTC; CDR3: CASSAGPGNEQFF
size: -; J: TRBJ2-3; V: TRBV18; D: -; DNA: TGTGCCAGCTCACCACTAGCGCATTCTAGCACAGATACGCAGTATTTT; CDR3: CASSPLAHSSTDTQYF
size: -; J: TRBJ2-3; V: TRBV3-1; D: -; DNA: TGTGCCAGCAGCCAATTCTCTTACACCTCAGATACGCAGTATTTT; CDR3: CASSQFSYTSDTQYF
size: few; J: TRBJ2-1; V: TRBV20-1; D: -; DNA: TGCAGTGTTAATTGGGCAGGGAGCTCCTACAATGAGCAGTTCTTC; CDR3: CSVNWAGSSYNEQFF
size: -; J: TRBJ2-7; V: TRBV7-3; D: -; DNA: TGTGCCAGCAGCTTAAATGGGCAGGGGTTTTTTAACGAGCAGTACTTC; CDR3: CASSLNGQGFFNEQYF
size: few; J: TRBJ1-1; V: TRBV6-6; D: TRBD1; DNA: TGTGCCAGCAGTTACTCGAATCAGGACAGGGGGCACACTGAAGCTTTCTTT; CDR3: CASSYSNQDRGHTEAFF
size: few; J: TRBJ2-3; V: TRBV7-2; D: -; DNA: TGTGCCAGCAGTCGCTCTGGAGGGCTGGCAGATACGCAGTATTTT; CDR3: CASSRSGGLADTQYF
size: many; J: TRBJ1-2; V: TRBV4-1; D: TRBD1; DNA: TGCGCCAGCAGCCGGGGACCGGGACAGGGGGCGACGGCTGGCTACACCTTC; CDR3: CASSRGPGQGATAGYTF
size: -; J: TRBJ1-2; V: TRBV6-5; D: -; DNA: TGTGCCAGCAAGAGGGAAGTCAGTGGCGGCTACACCTTC; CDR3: CASKREVSGGYTF
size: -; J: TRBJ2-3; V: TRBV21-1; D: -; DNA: TGTGCCAGCAGCCCCCTTCAGAAGGGACTAGCGGATCGCACAGATACGCAGTATTTT; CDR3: CASSPLQKGLADRTDTQYF
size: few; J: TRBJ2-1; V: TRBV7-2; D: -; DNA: TGTGCCAGCAGCTTTAACAGGGCCGGTGAGCAGTTCTTC; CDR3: CASSFNRAGEQFF
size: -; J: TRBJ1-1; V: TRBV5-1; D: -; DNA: TGCGCCAGCAGCTTGGAGTTGGCGGTGAACACTGAAGCTTTCTTT; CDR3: CASSLELAVNTEAFF
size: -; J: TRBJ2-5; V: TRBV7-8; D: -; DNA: TGTGCCAGCAGCCTACAGGGGAGGTACGAGCGGTACTTC; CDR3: CASSLQGRYERYF
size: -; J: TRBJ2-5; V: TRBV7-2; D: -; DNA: TGTGCCAGCAGCTTAGGCGGCTTCTCAAATGGGGTCGAGACCCAGTACTTC; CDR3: CASSLGGFSNGVETQYF
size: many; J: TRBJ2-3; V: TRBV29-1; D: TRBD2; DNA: TGCAGCACACAACTAGCGGGGGGCTACACAGATACGCAGTATTTT; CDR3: CSTQLAGGYTDTQYF
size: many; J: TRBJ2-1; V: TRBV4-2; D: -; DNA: TGTGCCAGCAGCCAAGACGGGGGTCGCGGCGATGAGCAGTTCTTC; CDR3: CASSQDGGRGDEQFF
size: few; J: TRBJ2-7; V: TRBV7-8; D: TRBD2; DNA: TGTGCCAGCAGCGCGAGACTAGCGGGAGGGCTTATAACCTACGAGCAGTACTTC; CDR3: CASSARLAGGLITYEQYF
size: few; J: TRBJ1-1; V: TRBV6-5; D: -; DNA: TGTGCCAGCAGTTACTACGGGAGGAACACTGAAGCTTTCTTT; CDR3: CASSYYGRNTEAFF
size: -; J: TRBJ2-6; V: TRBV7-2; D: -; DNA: TGTGCCAGCAGCCCCCGGACCGTCCTGACTTTC; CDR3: CASSPRTVLTF
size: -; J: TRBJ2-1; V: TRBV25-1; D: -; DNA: TGTACCAGCAGTGATCCCGGACTACTAGGCGATGAGCAGTTCTTC; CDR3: CTSSDPGLLGDEQFF
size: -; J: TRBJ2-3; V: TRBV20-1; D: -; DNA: TGCAGTGCCCCTCCTGAGGGTAGGGGTGCAGATACGCAGTATTTT; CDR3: CSAPPEGRGADTQYF
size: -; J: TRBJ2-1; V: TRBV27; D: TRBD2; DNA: TGTGCCAGCAGTTTATCCCCCCCCATCGGGGGGGGAGAGCAGTTCTTC; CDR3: CASSLSPPIGGGEQFF
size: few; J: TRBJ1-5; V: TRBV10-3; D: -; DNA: TGTGCCATCAGTGAGTCGGGAGGGACTCAGCCCCAGCATTTT; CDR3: CAISESGGTQPQHF
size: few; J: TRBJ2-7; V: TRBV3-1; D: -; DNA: TGTGCCAGCAGCCAAGATTCCTCCCCGTACGAGCAGTACTTC; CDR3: CASSQDSSPYEQYF
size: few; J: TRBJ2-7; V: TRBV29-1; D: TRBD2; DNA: TGCAGCGTTGAAGCCCGGGGGGACGGAACCTACGAGCAGTACTTC; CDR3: CSVEARGDGTYEQYF
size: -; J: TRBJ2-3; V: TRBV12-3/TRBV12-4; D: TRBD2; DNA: TGTGCCAGCACCATCGGGACTAGCCTTCAGTATTTT; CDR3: CASTIGTSLQYF
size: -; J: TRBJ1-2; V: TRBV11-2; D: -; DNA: TGTGCCAGCAGGCAAACTTGGGACCGGGACTACTATGGCTACACCTTC; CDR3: CASRQTWDRDYYGYTF
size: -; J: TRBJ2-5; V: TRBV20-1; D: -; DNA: TGCAGTGCCATATTGTGGAGGACGGAGACCCAGTACTTC; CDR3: CSAILWRTETQYF
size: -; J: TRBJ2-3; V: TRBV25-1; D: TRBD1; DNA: TGTGCCAGCAGTGAGGTACAGGGGGCAGTAGCAGATACGCAGTATTTT; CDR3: CASSEVQGAVADTQYF
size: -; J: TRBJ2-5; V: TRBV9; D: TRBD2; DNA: TGTGCCAGCAGCGTAGGTACGGGGGGAAGAGAGACCCAGTACTTC; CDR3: CASSVGTGGRETQYF